This TCR beta chain comes out of a study of a mutant IDH1 vaccine in newly diagnosed glioma. Study-wide background: Patients came in for eight vaccinations, in weeks 1, 3, 5, 7, 11, 15, 19 and 23. Investigators started vaccination 4-6 weeks after radiotherapy alone, or with temozolomide cycles. Study-wide findings and caveats: Altogether, 93.3% of patients exhibited vaccine-induced immune responses.

Concerning this clone itself: Its antigen remains unknown.

Documented time point: week 11, during vaccination. Doses comprised 300 ug of mutant IDH1 20-mer peptide each, plus topical imiquimod. The donor cohort comprised cases of new WHO grade 3 or 4 IDH1-mutant, ATRX-lost astrocytoma. The assay was immunoSEQ multiplex PCR, and TCRdb's table has in-frame clones only and misses some. This table holds 95,000 to 120,000 clones, 85% to 90% found once. Sample: PBMCs, taken from a glioma patient whose treatment included an IDH1 peptide vaccine. The sequence came from a woman aged 45-59 years with glioma.

Here the CDR3 reads CAISEPGQTYEQYF. The CDR3 coding sequence is TGTGCCATCAGTGAGCCGGGACAGACCTACGAGCAGTACTTC. The chain uses TRBV10-3 and TRBJ2-7, with 7 nucleotides matching TRBD1. The CDR3 spans 14 residues. Trimming cost V 2 bases and J 2 bases; bases outside gene matches: 3. Germline V gene data show CDR1 as ENHRY and CDR2 as SYGVKD.